These 15 T cell receptor beta chains were sequenced from one sample in a study of blood T cell repertoires in COVID-19. Sequencing used immunoSEQ multiplex PCR; TCRdb keeps in-frame clones, though not all of them. Here the sample spans roughly 220,000 clones, about 90% being singletons. The sample comprised PBMCs or T cells enriched from blood (not recorded which). The source of these receptors is a woman between 50 and 59 years old with acute COVID-19.

This chain joins TRBV18 and TRBJ1-1; D unclear. V lost 3 bases, J lost 0 bases, and 8 bases lay in between. Germline V lookup: CDR1 KGHSH, CDR2 LQKENI. This CDR3 spans 14 amino acids. In nucleotides, the CDR3 is TGTGCCAGCTCACCCGAGGGCCTGAACACTGAAGCTTTCTTT. It is translated as CASSPEGLNTEAFF.

The chain combines TRBV4-1 with TRBJ2-1; 7 positions agree with TRBD2. Germline V gene data show CDR1 as MGHRA and CDR2 as YSYEKL. V was clipped by 0 bases and J by 15 bases; unmatched bases: 5. The CDR3 is made up of 12 amino acids. The CDR3 here is CASSQEGLVWFF. CDR3 DNA sequence: TGCGCCAGCAGCCAAGAAGGACTAGTTTGGTTCTTC.

The V gene is TRBV29-1, the J gene TRBJ1-2, with 10 bases fitting TRBD1. The CDR3 has 14 amino acids. Unmatched junction bases numbered 4, after V lost 6 bases and J lost 0 bases. Germline V CDR1 and CDR2: SQVTM, ANQGSEA. Here the CDR3 reads CSVDRGQTNYGYTF. Written as DNA, the CDR3 is TGCAGCGTAGACAGGGGGCAGACTAACTATGGCTACACCTTC. Combining the CDR3 with reference TRBV29-1 and TRBJ1-2 gives the whole variable domain SAVISQKPSRDICQRGTSLTIQCQVDSQVTMMFWYRQQPGQSLTLIATANQGSEATYESGFVIDKFPISRPNLTFSTLTVSNMSPEDSSIYLCSVDRGQTNYGYTFGSGTRLTVV.

This rearrangement joins TRBV6-5 to TRBJ2-7; TRBD2 agrees at 14 bases. This CDR3 has 15 amino acids. J lost 3 bases, V lost 5 bases, and 3 bases had no gene match. The germline V gene has CDR1 MNHEY and CDR2 SVGAGI. The CDR3 loop reads CASSTGTSGSYEQYF. CDR3 nucleotide sequence: TGTGCCAGCAGTACTGGGACTAGCGGGAGCTACGAGCAGTACTTC.

The chain couples TRBV27 to TRBJ2-7; 9 bases are a match to TRBD2. Unmatched junction bases numbered 5, after V lost 6 bases and J lost 5 bases. Germline assignment: CDR1 MNHEY and CDR2 SMNVEV (reference sequence). This CDR3 region has 13 residues. The CDR3 DNA reads TGTGCCAGCAGCAATGGACTAGCGAACGAGCAGTACTTC. Its protein product is CASSNGLANEQYF.

V and J are TRBV7-9 and TRBJ1-2, with D unresolved. The CDR3 covers 15 residues. Trimming removed 2 bases at V and 1 base at J, with 11 bases between. The germline gives CDR1 SEHNR, CDR2 FQNEAQ (reference sequence). The CDR3 sequence is CASSLLAVLNYGYTF. The CDR3 coding sequence is TGTGCCAGCAGCTTATTGGCAGTGCTTAACTATGGCTACACCTTC.

This chain uses TRBV19 with TRBJ1-1, with a tentative D call TRBD1 (5 bases). This CDR3 has 15 amino acids. In germline, CDR1 is LNHDA, CDR2 SQIVND (reference sequence). Trimming stripped 5 bases from V and 0 bases from J, with 13 bases between. The CDR3 is CASSFGGDLNTEAFF. Written as DNA, the CDR3 is TGTGCCAGTAGTTTCGGGGGAGATTTGAACACTGAAGCTTTCTTT.

The gene calls are TRBV30 and TRBJ1-4, with a possible D match to TRBD1 (6 bases). CDR1 GTSNPN and CDR2 SVGIG come from the germline V gene (reference sequence). Trimming took off 5 bases at V and 8 bases at J, with 9 bases between the two ends. The CDR3 sequence is 11 residues long. Written as DNA, the CDR3 is TGTGCCTGGGGGGGCCCGGAAAAACTGTTTTTT. Protein sequence: CAWGGPEKLFF.

This chain joins TRBV27 and TRBJ1-5; D is undetermined. The CDR3 length is 13 residues. Trimming took 5 bases from V and 3 from J, leaving 8 bases between them. CDR1 is MNHEY and CDR2 is SMNVEV in the germline V gene (reference sequence). The CDR3 loop is CASSPSVNQPQHF. The CDR3 coding sequence is TGTGCCAGCAGTCCCTCGGTCAATCAGCCCCAGCATTTT.

The chain couples TRBV7-3 to TRBJ2-3, with TRBD2 matching over 14 bases. CDR1 SGHTA and CDR2 FQGTGA come from the germline V gene. The CDR3 consists of 17 residues. V lost 0 bases, J lost 6 bases, and 5 bases stayed unmatched. The CDR3 sequence: CASSLTGLAGGGDTQYF. The CDR3 DNA follows: TGTGCCAGCAGCTTAACAGGACTAGCGGGAGGAGGGGATACGCAGTATTTT.

This chain uses TRBV9 with TRBJ2-3; tentative D call: TRBD2 (5 bases). This CDR3 region has 13 residues. V was shortened by 4 bases and J by 9 bases, with 15 bases between the two germline ends. Germline loops: CDR1 SGDLS, CDR2 YYNGEE. CDR3 bases: TGTGCCAGCAGCCCCCCTCGTACTAGAACGCAGTATTTT. As protein: CASSPPRTRTQYF.

In DNA, the CDR3 is TGTGCCAGCTCACCACAGGGGGTGAACACTGAAGCTTTCTTT. As protein: CASSPQGVNTEAFF. The V and J genes are TRBV18 and TRBJ1-1, with D maybe TRBD1 (6 bases). The CDR3 consists of 14 residues. Germline V gene sequence: CDR1 KGHSH, CDR2 LQKENI. Trimming pared 1 base from V and 0 bases from J, leaving 6 bases between.

V gene TRBV7-9 combines with J gene TRBJ1-2; the D gene is possibly TRBD1 (6 bases). Trimming took off 1 base at V and 4 bases at J, with 13 bases between the two ends. CDR3 length: 15 amino acids. Germline V gene data show CDR1 as SEHNR and CDR2 as FQNEAQ (reference sequence). The CDR3 DNA sequence: TGTGCCAGCAGCTTAGATGGGGGCGCAGGCTATGGCTACACCTTC. This encodes CASSLDGGAGYGYTF.

The CDR3: CASSLGRVGNQPQHF. In nucleotides, the CDR3 is TGTGCCAGTAGTTTGGGCAGGGTTGGCAATCAGCCCCAGCATTTT. The chain couples TRBV19 to TRBJ1-5, with D perhaps TRBD1 (5 bases). From germline, CDR1 is LNHDA and CDR2 SQIVND (reference sequence). Trimming took 5 bases from V and 2 from J, leaving 13 bases between them. CDR3 size: 15 residues. The variable domain in full, completed from reference TRBV19 and TRBJ1-5, reads DGGITQSPKYLFRKEGQNVTLSCEQNLNHDAMYWYRQDPGQGLRLIYYSQIVNDFQKGDIAEGYSVSREKKESFPLTVTSAQKNPTAFYLCASSLGRVGNQPQHFGDGTRLSIL.

The rearrangement joins TRBV21-1 to TRBJ2-7; the table assigns TRBD1, which was not confirmed against the DNA. TRBV21-1 corresponds to a pseudogene. The CDR3 runs 16 residues. CDR3 sequence (DNA): TGTGCCAGCAGCAAAGTATCCGGGACAGGGTGCCACGAGCAGTACTTC. Residues: CASSKVSGTGCHEQYF.